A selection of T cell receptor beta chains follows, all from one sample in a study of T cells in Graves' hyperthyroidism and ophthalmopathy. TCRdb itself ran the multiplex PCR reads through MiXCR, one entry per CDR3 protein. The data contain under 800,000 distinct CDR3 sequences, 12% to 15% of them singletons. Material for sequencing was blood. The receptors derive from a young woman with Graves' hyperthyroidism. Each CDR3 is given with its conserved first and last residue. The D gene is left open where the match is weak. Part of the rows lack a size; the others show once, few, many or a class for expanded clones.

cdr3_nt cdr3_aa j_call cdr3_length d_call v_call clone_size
TGTGCCATCAGTCGGGTAGGCACTGAAGCTTTCTTT CAISRVGTEAFF TRBJ1-1 12 - TRBV10-3 -
TGTGCCAGCAGCTTAGAACGGTCCCCCGGTCGAGGTTGGGGGGCCAATGAGCAGTTCTTC CASSLERSPGRGWGANEQFF TRBJ2-1 20 - TRBV11-2 many
TGTGCCAGCAGCCCCCCCCGGGAGGAAAGACTAGCGGGAGTTTACGAGCAGTACTTC CASSPPREERLAGVYEQYF TRBJ2-7 19 TRBD2 TRBV7-3 -
TGTGCCAGCTCACCACTTGGACAGGGTAACACCGGGGAGCTGTTTTTT CASSPLGQGNTGELFF TRBJ2-2 16 TRBD1 TRBV18 many
TGTGCCAGCATTGACACTGAAGCTTTCTTT CASIDTEAFF TRBJ1-1 10 - TRBV27 -
TGTGCCAGCAGTTCCACTACTAGACTTCGCCAGTTCTTC CASSSTTRLRQFF TRBJ2-1 13 - TRBV6-2/TRBV6-3 few
TGTGCCAGCAGCCCAAGCGGGAGCGCAGAGCAGTTCTTC CASSPSGSAEQFF TRBJ2-1 13 TRBD2 TRBV11-2 few
TGTGCCAGCAGTTTCTCAGCGGGGACGTCCGGCTCCTACGAGCAGTACTTC CASSFSAGTSGSYEQYF TRBJ2-7 17 TRBD2 TRBV6-5 many
TGTGCCAGCAGTTGGCTAGGCGGCTCGTACAATGAGCAGTTCTTC CASSWLGGSYNEQFF TRBJ2-1 15 - TRBV28 many
TGTGCCAGCAGCTTAAGGGACTACCAGGGCCACGAGCAGTACTTC CASSLRDYQGHEQYF TRBJ2-7 15 TRBD2 TRBV7-9 -
TGTGCCAGCAGAACAGGGGGAATGAACACTGAAGCTTTCTTT CASRTGGMNTEAFF TRBJ1-1 14 TRBD1 TRBV6-1 -
TGCGCCAGCAGCCAAGATGCGGGACAGGGAAACGAGCAGTACTTC CASSQDAGQGNEQYF TRBJ2-7 15 TRBD1 TRBV4-3 many
TGTGCCACCAGCAGAGAGGATAGCAATCAGCCCCAGCATTTT CATSREDSNQPQHF TRBJ1-5 14 - TRBV15 -
TGTGCCAGCAGTTTAGAGCAATCTGAAGCTTTCTTT CASSLEQSEAFF TRBJ1-1 12 - TRBV28 many
TGTGCCAGCAGCCAAGAGCTAAGTTTCACCGGGGAGCTGTTTTTT CASSQELSFTGELFF TRBJ2-2 15 - TRBV3-1 -
TGTGCCAGCAGCCAAGACCGGGGACTAGCGTTGGACAATGAGCAGTTCTTC CASSQDRGLALDNEQFF TRBJ2-1 17 TRBD2 TRBV4-2 -
TGCAGTGCTAGAGATAGGGAAGGAGCGGGAGGGCCGAAGCGGCAGTTCTTC CSARDREGAGGPKRQFF TRBJ2-1 17 TRBD2 TRBV20-1 -
TGTGCCAGCTCACCCATGGGACGGTCTAGCTCCTACGAGCAGTACTTC CASSPMGRSSSYEQYF TRBJ2-7 16 - TRBV18 many
TGTGCCAGCAGTTACGGGACACCTTACAATGAGCAGTTCTTC CASSYGTPYNEQFF TRBJ2-1 14 - TRBV6-2/TRBV6-3 few
TGTGCCAGCAGTTCCAGGGGATCGGCTAATGAAAAACTGTTTTTT CASSSRGSANEKLFF TRBJ1-4 15 - TRBV12-3/TRBV12-4 many
TGTGCCAGCAGTTTAGGCCAGGGGGGCCCCCGGCAGTACTTC CASSLGQGGPRQYF TRBJ2-7 14 - TRBV12-3/TRBV12-4 many
TGTGCCAGCAGCCAAGATCGCGGGGGTGAAGCTTTCTTT CASSQDRGGEAFF TRBJ1-1 13 - TRBV3-1 many
TGTGCCAGCAGGAGACAGGGGTTGAGCACTAATGAAAAACTGTTTTTT CASRRQGLSTNEKLFF TRBJ1-4 16 TRBD1 TRBV2 many
TGCAGCGTTGAAGCCCGGATAGATACGCAGTATTTT CSVEARIDTQYF TRBJ2-3 12 - TRBV29-1 many
TGTGCCAGCTCACCGGCAGGGGAGGCCACTGAAGCTTTCTTT CASSPAGEATEAFF TRBJ1-1 14 - TRBV18 many
TGTGCCAGCCAACAGACCCGGCTAGTGCCTTACAATGAGCAGTTCTTC CASQQTRLVPYNEQFF TRBJ2-1 16 - TRBV28 many
TGTGCCAGCATAACAGGCATGGGGGCAAACCCGAATGAGCAGTTCTTC CASITGMGANPNEQFF TRBJ2-1 16 - TRBV6-2/TRBV6-3 few
TGTGCCAGCAGCTCGCGGACAGGCCCGGGGGTAAAACTGTTTTTT CASSSRTGPGVKLFF TRBJ1-4 15 TRBD1 TRBV7-2 few
TGCAGCGTTGCGTTTAAGGGGAGGGGGAAGAACACTGAAGCTTTCTTT CSVAFKGRGKNTEAFF TRBJ1-1 16 - TRBV29-1 many
TGTGCCAGCAGCCGAGGACCCGGGACTAGCGGGAGGGCCGGTGAGCAGTTCTTC CASSRGPGTSGRAGEQFF TRBJ2-1 18 TRBD2 TRBV11-1 many
TGTGCCAGCAGCTTAGGCCGGACTACTTATGGCTACACCTTC CASSLGRTTYGYTF TRBJ1-2 14 - TRBV13 -
TGTGCCAGCAGCTTAAGGACAGGGGCATTTCAGCCCCAGCATTTT CASSLRTGAFQPQHF TRBJ1-5 15 TRBD1 TRBV2 many
TGCAGCGTCCCAGGGGGTCTGAGCACTGAAGCTTTCTTT CSVPGGLSTEAFF TRBJ1-1 13 TRBD1 TRBV29-1 -
TGTGCCAGCAGTTTGGGTCGTGGGGCCGGTAATGAAAAACTGTTTTTT CASSLGRGAGNEKLFF TRBJ1-4 16 - TRBV28 few
TGTGCCAGCAGTGATAGCGGGTTTAACACCGGGGAGCTGTTTTTT CASSDSGFNTGELFF TRBJ2-2 15 TRBD2 TRBV2 many